This entry is about one TCR beta chain. Its specificity is not known. Employing constant-segment primers, 5'RACE generated TCR alpha and TCR beta cDNA libraries bearing sample barcodes and UMIs. Via MiXCR, TCRdb re-called the 5' RACE reads, giving one row per CDR3 protein. The sample gives hundreds of thousands of distinct CDR3 sequences, approximately 21% of which show up once; around 7.7% is in the top ten. This entry is derived from a study of T-cell memory formation after mild COVID-19. Study outcomes and limitations: Clones contracting over day 15 to 85 were CD4/CD8 balanced, with later expanders leaning CD4+. That cross-reactive memory joined was suggested by some responding clones appearing in pre-infection memory.

This receptor was identified in an adult woman who had mild COVID-19 (a few samples of this study predate the infection). Cell type and time point are not known. The sequenced sample was PBMCs or a T cell subset sorted from them (not recorded which).

The CDR3 region has the DNA TGTGCCAGCAAGACAGGGGCTGGTCAGCCCCAGCATTTT. Its protein product is CASKTGAGQPQHF. The chain carries TRBV2 and TRBJ1-5; TRBD1 aligns across 8 bases. Trimming removed 7 bases from V and 6 bases from J; junction bases left unmatched: 5. Germline V gene lookup returns CDR1 SNHLY and CDR2 FYNNEI. This CDR3 region has 13 residues. Variable domain in full (rest from reference TRBV2 and TRBJ1-5): EPEVTQTPSHQVTQMGQEVILRCVPISNHLYFYWYRQILGQKVEFLVSFYNNEISEKSEIFDDQFSVERPDGSNFTLKIRSTKLEDSAMYFCASKTGAGQPQHFGDGTRLSIL.